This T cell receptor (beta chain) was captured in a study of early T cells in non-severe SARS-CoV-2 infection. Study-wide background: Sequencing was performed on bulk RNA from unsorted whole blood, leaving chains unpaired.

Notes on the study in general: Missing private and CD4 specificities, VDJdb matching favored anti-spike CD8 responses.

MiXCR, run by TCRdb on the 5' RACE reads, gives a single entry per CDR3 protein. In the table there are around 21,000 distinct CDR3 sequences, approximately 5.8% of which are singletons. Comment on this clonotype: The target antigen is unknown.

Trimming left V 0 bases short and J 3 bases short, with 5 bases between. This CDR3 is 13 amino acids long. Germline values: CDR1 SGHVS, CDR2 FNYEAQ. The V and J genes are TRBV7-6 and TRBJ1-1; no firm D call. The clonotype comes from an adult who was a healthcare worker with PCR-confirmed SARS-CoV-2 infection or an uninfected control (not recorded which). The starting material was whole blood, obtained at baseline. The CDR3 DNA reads TGTGCCAGCAGCTTAGCAATGGACACTGAAGCTTTCTTT. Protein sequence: CASSLAMDTEAFF.